The rows below give T cell receptor beta chains drawn from one sample of a study of CD8+CD57+ T cells in acquired aplastic anemia. TCRdb passed the reads through MiXCR, listing each CDR3 protein once. This sample has about 190,000 distinct CDR3 sequences, with approximately 50% found just once. The sample was sorted CD4+, CD8+, or CD8+CD57+ T cells (not recorded which) from PBMCs. These receptors came from a human donor with aplastic anemia. Each CDR3 is given with its conserved first and last residue. D genes are given only for firm matches. Clone size is shown for a subset of rows, as once, few, many or a class of expanded clone.

J gene | clone size | V gene | D gene | CDR3 protein | CDR3 DNA
TRBJ2-3 | - | TRBV24-1 | - | CASSPSARRDTQYF | TGTGCCAGCTCACCAAGCGCTAGACGCGATACGCAGTATTTT
TRBJ2-7 | - | TRBV6-2/TRBV6-3 | TRBD2 | CASSGLAGLYEQYF | TGTGCCAGCTCGGGACTAGCGGGACTCTACGAGCAGTACTTC
TRBJ1-2 | few | TRBV10-2 | - | CASSEKGDYGYTF | TGCGCCAGCAGTGAGAAGGGTGACTATGGCTACACCTTC
TRBJ2-3 | - | TRBV19 | TRBD2 | CASSMSSGGGTQYF | TGTGCCAGTAGTATGTCTAGCGGGGGCGGTACGCAGTATTTT
TRBJ2-5 | once | TRBV24-1 | - | CATSDPRSGIGKTQYF | TGTGCCACCAGTGATCCCCGGTCAGGGATTGGCAAGACCCAGTACTTC
TRBJ1-5 | - | TRBV6-5 | TRBD1 | CASSYPQDRADNQPQHF | TGTGCCAGCAGTTACCCCCAAGACAGGGCAGACAATCAGCCCCAGCATTTT
TRBJ2-1 | many | TRBV20-1 | - | CSARMGLYNEQFF | TGCAGTGCTAGGATGGGGTTATACAATGAGCAGTTCTTC
TRBJ1-2 | - | TRBV2 | - | CASSVLGYGYTF | TGTGCCAGCAGTGTACTAGGCTATGGCTACACCTTC
TRBJ1-2 | - | TRBV24-1 | - | CATSDLGARGGYTF | TGTGCCACCAGTGATTTAGGGGCGCGGGGTGGCTACACCTTC
TRBJ1-1 | few | TRBV30 | - | CAWTRDVYEAFF | TGTGCCTGGACCCGGGACGTCTATGAAGCTTTCTTT
TRBJ2-3 | many | TRBV12-3/TRBV12-4 | - | CASSFPGSKDTQYF | TGTGCCAGCAGTTTTCCCGGGAGCAAAGATACGCAGTATTTT
TRBJ2-1 | many | TRBV19 | - | CASSISSRLAGYYNEQFF | TGTGCCAGTAGTATCTCGTCTAGGCTGGCGGGATATTACAATGAGCAGTTCTTC
TRBJ2-2 | - | TRBV7-8 | - | CASSLGPQQGRVGELFF | TGTGCCAGCAGCTTAGGCCCCCAACAGGGACGGGTCGGGGAGCTGTTTTTT
TRBJ2-2 | many | TRBV9 | - | CASTLLGGELFF | TGTGCCAGCACCCTACTAGGCGGGGAGCTGTTTTTT
TRBJ2-3 | - | TRBV4-1 | - | CASSYRERSTDTQYF | TGCGCCAGCAGCTACCGTGAGCGGAGCACAGATACGCAGTATTTT
TRBJ2-1 | many | TRBV7-2 | - | CASSLRSGIANEQFF | TGTGCCAGCAGCTTAAGATCCGGCATTGCGAATGAGCAGTTCTTC
TRBJ1-1 | many | TRBV14 | - | CASSQDSSRAEAFF | TGTGCCAGCAGCCAAGATAGTTCGCGAGCTGAAGCTTTCTTT
TRBJ2-7 | once | TRBV5-1 | - | CASSLTGTGDEQYF | TGCGCCAGCAGCTTGACCGGGACGGGCGACGAGCAGTACTTC
TRBJ2-1 | many | TRBV12-3/TRBV12-4 | - | CASRGRGSSYNEQFF | TGTGCCAGCAGGGGTAGGGGGAGCTCCTACAATGAGCAGTTCTTC
TRBJ2-7 | - | TRBV7-3 | TRBD2 | CASSFDGTSGDEQYF | TGTGCCAGCAGCTTCGACGGGACTAGCGGCGACGAGCAGTACTTC
TRBJ2-1 | many | TRBV2 | TRBD2 | CASSQTSGSGNEQFF | TGTGCCAGCAGTCAGACTAGCGGGAGTGGAAATGAGCAGTTCTTC
TRBJ1-2 | - | TRBV24-1 | - | CATSVGNYGYTF | TGTGCCACCAGTGTTGGAAACTATGGCTACACCTTC
TRBJ2-2 | once | TRBV12-3/TRBV12-4 | TRBD1 | CASSFSRQGGELFF | TGTGCCAGCAGTTTCTCCAGACAGGGCGGGGAGCTGTTTTTT
TRBJ1-5 | few | TRBV11-1 | TRBD1 | CASSSTTGDGNQPQHF | TGTGCCAGCAGCTCGACGACAGGGGACGGCAATCAGCCCCAGCATTTT
TRBJ2-3 | many | TRBV4-2 | - | CASSQDLTLPIDTQYF | TGTGCCAGCAGCCAAGATCTCACTTTACCCATAGATACGCAGTATTTT
TRBJ1-5 | - | TRBV19 | - | CASIPDTTDQPQHF | TGTGCCAGTATCCCGGACACTACCGATCAGCCGCAGCATTTT
TRBJ2-1 | - | TRBV5-1 | TRBD1 | CASSPQGAVYNEQFF | TGCGCCAGCAGCCCTCAGGGGGCCGTTTACAATGAGCAGTTCTTC
TRBJ1-1 | - | TRBV24-1 | - | CATPASGPANGNTEAFF | TGTGCCACCCCTGCCTCGGGACCGGCTAACGGGAACACTGAAGCTTTCTTT
TRBJ2-1 | few | TRBV10-2 | - | CASSRLDNEQFF | TGCGCCAGCAGTCGACTAGACAATGAGCAGTTCTTC
TRBJ2-2 | - | TRBV5-6 | TRBD1 | CASSFRDRNTGELFF | TGTGCCAGCAGCTTTCGGGACAGAAACACCGGGGAGCTGTTTTTT
TRBJ2-5 | - | TRBV20-1 | - | CSARDLRGGGQETQYF | TGCAGTGCTAGAGACCTCAGGGGTGGGGGCCAAGAGACCCAGTACTTC
TRBJ1-1 | few | TRBV25-1 | TRBD1 | CASSAHRGRGTEAFF | TGTGCCAGCAGTGCACACAGGGGGCGGGGGACTGAAGCTTTCTTT